This TCR beta chain came from a study of OX40 agonist ivuxolimab in advanced cancers. Background on the study: Patients received intravenous ivuxolimab every 2 weeks at 0.01 to 10 mg/kg. Every patient in dose escalation had hepatocellular carcinoma, melanoma, renal cell or head and neck cancer.

Method: immunoSEQ multiplex PCR; TCRdb's copy keeps in-frame clones and lacks some. The sample lists 60,000 to 75,000 clones, around 90% occurring once. Germline V CDR1 and CDR2: MNHEY, SMNVEV (reference sequence). The CDR3 totals 16 residues. V lost 2 bases, J lost 1 base, and 15 bases lay in between. Individuals having autoimmune disease history or systemic immunosuppression were not enrolled. This material consisted of CD4+ or CD8+ T cells sorted from blood, taken in a trial of the OX40 agonist ivuxolimab. The genes are TRBV27 and TRBJ2-7; weak D call: TRBD1 (6 bases). The receptor comes from an adult with an advanced solid tumor such as melanoma, head and neck, liver or kidney cancer. The CDR3 nucleotides read TGTGCCAGCAGTTTAGGCACCGGGACAAGATCCTACGAGCAGTACTTC. This translates into CASSLGTGTRSYEQYF.